This T cell receptor beta chain comes out of a study of T cell responses to AZD1222 COVID-19 vaccine. Study context: It was second doses at about 4 or about 12 weeks that were pooled.

General study findings and limits: Vaccine-related CD4 TCRs covered spike, predominating at 160-218 and 743-854. Baseline serology detected seropositivity in only six AZD1222 recipients.

Libraries were prepared by immunoSEQ multiplex PCR; TCRdb keeps only in-frame clonotypes and omits some of them. The repertoire holds about 110,000 clones, with around 95% as singletons. The CDR3 is 14 amino acids. Trimming stripped 3 bases from V and 4 bases from J, with 9 bases between. Germline CDR1 MDHEN, CDR2 SYDVKM. Worth noting for this clone: Antigen specificity is unknown.

Sequenced here: peripheral blood, sampled on day 0 of AZD1222 vaccination. The clonotype was recovered from an adult in good health. The chain recombines TRBV28 with TRBJ1-4; D is unresolved. The CDR3 nucleotides are TGTGCCAGCAGTTTTCTGGGCTTTAATGAAAAACTGTTTTTT. This sequence encodes CASSFLGFNEKLFF.